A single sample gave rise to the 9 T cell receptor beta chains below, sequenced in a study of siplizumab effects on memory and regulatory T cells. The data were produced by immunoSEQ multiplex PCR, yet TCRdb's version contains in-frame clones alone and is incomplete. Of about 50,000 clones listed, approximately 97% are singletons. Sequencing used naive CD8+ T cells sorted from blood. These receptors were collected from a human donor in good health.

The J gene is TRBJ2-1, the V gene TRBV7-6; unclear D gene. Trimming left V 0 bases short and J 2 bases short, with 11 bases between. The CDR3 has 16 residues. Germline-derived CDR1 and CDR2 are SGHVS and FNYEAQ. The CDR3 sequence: CASSLAQGPAYNEQFF. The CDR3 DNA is TGTGCCAGCAGCTTAGCGCAAGGGCCAGCCTACAATGAGCAGTTCTTC.

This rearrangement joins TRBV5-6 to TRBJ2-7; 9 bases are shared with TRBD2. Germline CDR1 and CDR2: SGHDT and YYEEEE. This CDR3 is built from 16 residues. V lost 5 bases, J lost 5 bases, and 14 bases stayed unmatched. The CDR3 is CASSSRSGLAYDEQYF. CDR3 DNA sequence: TGTGCCAGCAGTTCACGGTCCGGACTAGCGTACGACGAGCAGTACTTC. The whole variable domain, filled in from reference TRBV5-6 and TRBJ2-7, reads DAGVTQSPTHLIKTRGQQVTLRCSPKSGHDTVSWYQQALGQGPQFIFQYYEEEERQRGNFPDRFSGHQFPNYSSELNVNALLLGDSALYLCASSSRSGLAYDEQYFGPGTRLTVT.

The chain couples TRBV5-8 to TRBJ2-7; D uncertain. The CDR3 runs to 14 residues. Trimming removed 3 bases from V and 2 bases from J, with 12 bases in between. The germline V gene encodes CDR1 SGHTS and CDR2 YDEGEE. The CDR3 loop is CASSSVPRPYEQYF. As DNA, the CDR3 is TGTGCCAGCAGCTCCGTCCCTCGGCCCTACGAGCAGTACTTC.

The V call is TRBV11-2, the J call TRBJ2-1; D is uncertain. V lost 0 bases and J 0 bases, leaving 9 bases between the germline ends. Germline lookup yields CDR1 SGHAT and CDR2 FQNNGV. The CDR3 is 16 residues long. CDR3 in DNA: TGTGCCAGCAGCTTAGATATTTGGAGCTCCTACAATGAGCAGTTCTTC. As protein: CASSLDIWSSYNEQFF. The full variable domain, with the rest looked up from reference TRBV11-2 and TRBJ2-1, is EAGVAQSPRYKIIEKRQSVAFWCNPISGHATLYWYQQILGQGPKLLIQFQNNGVVDDSQLPKDRFSAERLKGVDSTLKIQPAKLEDSAVYLCASSLDIWSSYNEQFFGPGTRLTVL.

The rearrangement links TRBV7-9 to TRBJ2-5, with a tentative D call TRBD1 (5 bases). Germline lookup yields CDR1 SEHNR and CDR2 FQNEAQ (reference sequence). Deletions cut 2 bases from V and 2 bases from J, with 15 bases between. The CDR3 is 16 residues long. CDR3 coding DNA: TGTGCCAGCAGCTTATGGCAGGGTGGGCTGCAAGAGACCCAGTACTTC. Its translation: CASSLWQGGLQETQYF.

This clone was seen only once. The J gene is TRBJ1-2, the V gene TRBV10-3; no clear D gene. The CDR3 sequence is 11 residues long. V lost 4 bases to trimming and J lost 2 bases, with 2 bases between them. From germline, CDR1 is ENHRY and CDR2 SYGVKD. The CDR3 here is CAISGNYGYTF. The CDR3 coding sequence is TGTGCCATCAGTGGGAACTATGGCTACACCTTC.

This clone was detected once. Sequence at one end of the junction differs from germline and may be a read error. The CDR3 is CATSGAGTAEGFF. The CDR3 coding sequence is TGTGCCACCAGCGGAGCCGGGACAGCCGAAGGTTTCTTT. V is TRBV15 and J is TRBJ1-1; 7 nucleotides match TRBD1. Germline CDR1 is LNHNV and CDR2 is YYDKDF (reference sequence). The length of the CDR3 is 13 residues.

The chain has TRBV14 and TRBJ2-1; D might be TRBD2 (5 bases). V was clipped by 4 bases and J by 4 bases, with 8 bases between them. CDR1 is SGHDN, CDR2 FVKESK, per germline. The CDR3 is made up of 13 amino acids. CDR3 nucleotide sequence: TGTGCCAGCAGCCTGGAGGAGTACAATGAGCAGTTCTTC. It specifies CASSLEEYNEQFF.

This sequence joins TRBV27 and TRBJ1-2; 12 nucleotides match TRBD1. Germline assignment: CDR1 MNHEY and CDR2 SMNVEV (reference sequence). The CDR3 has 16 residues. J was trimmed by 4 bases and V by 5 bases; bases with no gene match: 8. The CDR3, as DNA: TGTGCCAGCAGTCCTGGGACAGGGGGCGCGGGCTATGGCTACACCTTC. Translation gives CASSPGTGGAGYGYTF.